Below, one TCR beta chain is given with its context. The length of the CDR3 is 16 residues. J was trimmed by 4 bases and V by 3 bases; bases with no gene match: 9. The germline V gene encodes CDR1 DFQATT and CDR2 SNEGSKA (reference sequence). Random hexamers primed reverse transcription of about 0.45 to 1 ug RNA. Amplification of TCR beta CDR3 by immunoSEQ multiplex PCR spanned 54 Vbeta and 13 Jbeta. TCRdb fed the immunoSEQ multiplex PCR reads into MiXCR, producing one record per CDR3 protein. The sample records approximately 210,000 distinct CDR3 sequences, about 94% being singletons. The data belong to a study of CD8 T cells in Susac syndrome.

The sequence was obtained from a human donor with Susac syndrome. The sample comprised CD4+ T cells from PBMCs. The V and J genes are TRBV20-1 and TRBJ2-1; 10 bases fit TRBD2. The CDR3 bases are TGCAGTGCTAGGATAGCGGGGGGCTCCCGGTACAATGAGCAGTTCTTC. It yields the protein CSARIAGGSRYNEQFF.